The clone carrying this T cell receptor (beta chain) was recorded at least ten times. Its antigen is not known. Other DNA sequences in the sample encode the same CDR3. This sample was included in a study of shared clonotypes between healthy human individuals. Sequencing was performed with immunoSEQ multiplex PCR; in TCRdb, only in-frame clones are kept and a portion is missing. The sample lists 780,000 or so clones, 55% to 75% occurring once. Study-wide results and limits: The generation probabilities recorded for non-shared clonotypes fell below those of clonotypes shared by all four donors.

Division of CD4+ cells produced a CD45RA+ naive subset and a CD45RA-negative memory subset. The V and J ends lost 6 bases and 0 bases respectively, with 9 bases between them. The CDR3 is 14 amino acids. Germline CDR1 reads MNHNS; CDR2 reads SASEGT. Sequencing used memory CD4+ T cells sorted from blood. Subset indicated: CD45RA-negative fraction. The TCR originated in a woman in her 30s in good health. V usage is TRBV6-1 and J usage is TRBJ1-5; D might be TRBD1 (5 bases). The CDR3 is CASREGLSNQPQHF. The DNA for the CDR3 is TGTGCCAGCAGAGAGGGACTTAGCAATCAGCCCCAGCATTTT.